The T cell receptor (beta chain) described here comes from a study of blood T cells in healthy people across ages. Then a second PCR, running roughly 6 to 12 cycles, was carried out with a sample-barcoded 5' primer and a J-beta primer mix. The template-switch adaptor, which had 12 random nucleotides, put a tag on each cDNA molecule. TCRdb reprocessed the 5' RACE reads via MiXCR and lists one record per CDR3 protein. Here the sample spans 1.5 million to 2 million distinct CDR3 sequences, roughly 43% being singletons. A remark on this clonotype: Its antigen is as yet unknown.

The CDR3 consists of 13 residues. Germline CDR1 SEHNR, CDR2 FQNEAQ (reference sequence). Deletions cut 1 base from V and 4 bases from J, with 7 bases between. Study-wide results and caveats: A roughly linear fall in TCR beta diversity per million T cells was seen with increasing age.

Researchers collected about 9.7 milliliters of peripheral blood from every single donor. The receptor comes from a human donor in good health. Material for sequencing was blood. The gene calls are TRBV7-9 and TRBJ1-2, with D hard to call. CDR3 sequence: CASSLEVTYGYTF. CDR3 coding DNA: TGTGCCAGCAGCTTAGAGGTCACCTATGGCTACACCTTC.